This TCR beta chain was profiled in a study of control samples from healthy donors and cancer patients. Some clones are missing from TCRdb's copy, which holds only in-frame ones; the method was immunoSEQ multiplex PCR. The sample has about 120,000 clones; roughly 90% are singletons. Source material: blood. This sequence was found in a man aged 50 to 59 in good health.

In DNA form, the CDR3 reads TGTGCCAGCAGCCAAGACAGCAGAGGATTCACCATATATTTT. It is translated as CASSQDSRGFTIYF. The J gene is TRBJ1-3, the V gene TRBV3-1 (or the pseudogene TRBV3-2); unclear D gene. Trimming left V 0 bases short and J 9 bases short, with 12 bases between. The CDR3 loop spans 14 amino acids. CDR1 and CDR2 from the germline V gene are LGHDT and YNNKEL (reference sequence).